The 13 T cell receptor beta chains below come from one sample, sequenced in a study of blood T cells in healthy people across ages. The use of a sample-barcoded 5' primer and a J-beta primer mix characterized a second PCR of 7 to 11 cycles. TCRdb re-analysed the 5' RACE reads in MiXCR, keeping a single row per CDR3 protein. The repertoire holds 700,000 to 850,000 distinct CDR3 sequences, less than 70% seen once, with roughly two fifths in the top ten. The sequencing sample was made of blood. The receptors stem from a man older than 75 in good health.

CDR3 protein: CASSHPGLAGINEQFF. CDR3 nucleotides: TGCGCCAGCAGCCACCCGGGACTAGCGGGAATTAATGAGCAGTTCTTC. The V gene is TRBV4-1, the J gene TRBJ2-1, with TRBD2 matching over 13 bases. The germline CDR1 and CDR2 sequences are MGHRA and YSYEKL. The CDR3 length is 16 residues. Trimming at V came to 3 bases and at J to 7 bases, leaving 6 bases not matched to a gene.

The chain links TRBV20-1 to TRBJ2-7; TRBD2 matches at 7 bases. CDR3 length: 15 residues. Germline V gene lookup returns CDR1 DFQATT and CDR2 SNEGSKA (reference sequence). Trimming took 3 bases from V and 0 from J; bases not matched to a gene: 8. CDR3 protein: CSASGTLAGSYEQYF. The DNA for the CDR3 is TGCAGTGCTAGTGGGACGTTAGCGGGCTCCTACGAGCAGTACTTC.

The chain employs TRBV9 and TRBJ2-7; 7 bases fit TRBD2. This CDR3 contains 13 residues. Germline V gene data show CDR1 as SGDLS and CDR2 as YYNGEE. After removal of 3 bases from V and 0 bases from J, the junction contained 0 bases not matched to a gene. Here the CDR3 DNA reads TGTGCCAGCAGCGGGGACTACTCCTACGAGCAGTACTTC. Its protein product is CASSGDYSYEQYF. The entire variable domain, with the rest obtained from reference TRBV9 and TRBJ2-7, is as follows: DSGVTQTPKHLITATGQRVTLRCSPRSGDLSVYWYQQSLDQGLQFLIQYYNGEERAKGNILERFSAQQFPDLHSELNLSSLELGDSALYFCASSGDYSYEQYFGPGTRLTVT.

The rearrangement uses TRBV7-6 and TRBJ1-5; the match to TRBD1 covers 7 bases. Trimming took 4 bases from V and 11 from J; bases not matched to a gene: 11. The CDR3 length is 14 residues. Germline V gives CDR1 SGHVS, CDR2 FNYEAQ. The CDR3 DNA reads TGTGCCAGCAGCTCCCGAACAGGGGAATCGGCCCAGCATTTT. Translating gives CASSSRTGESAQHF. Variable domain in full (rest from reference TRBV7-6 and TRBJ1-5): GAGVSQSPRYKVTKRGQDVALRCDPISGHVSLYWYRQALGQGPEFLTYFNYEAQQDKSGLPNDRFSAERPEGSISTLTIQRTEQRDSAMYRCASSSRTGESAQHFGDGTRLSIL.

This chain uses TRBV12-3 or TRBV12-4 with TRBJ1-2; the D gene is possibly TRBD1 (5 bases). The ends were cut back, 0 bases at V and 4 bases at J, with 12 bases in the middle. The CDR3 is 15 amino acids. CDR3 nucleotide sequence: TGTGCCAGCAGTTTAGCGGGGCTCGGGGGCTATGGCTACACCTTC. It is translated as CASSLAGLGGYGYTF.

This clonotype was seen only a few times. The V call is TRBV7-9, the J call TRBJ2-7, with a possible D match to TRBD1 (6 bases). The CDR3 runs to 14 residues. Trimming shortened V by 5 bases and J by 3 bases, and 14 bases separated the two germline ends. Germline V gene sequence: CDR1 SEHNR, CDR2 FQNEAQ (reference sequence). CDR3 sequence: CASSNRDTNYEQYF. The DNA for the CDR3 is TGTGCCAGCAGCAACCGGGACACAAACTACGAGCAGTACTTC.

This sequence joins TRBV9 and TRBJ2-1; TRBD1 agrees at 8 bases. This CDR3 contains 16 residues. J lost 5 bases, V lost 0 bases, and 7 bases had no gene match. The germline V gene has CDR1 SGDLS and CDR2 YYNGEE. Here the CDR3 reads CASSVDPRGRNNEQFF. CDR3 DNA sequence: TGTGCCAGCAGCGTAGACCCCAGGGGGCGGAACAATGAGCAGTTCTTC.

Ten or more counts support this clonotype. The V gene is TRBV12-3 or TRBV12-4, the J gene TRBJ2-1; the D is unclear. The CDR3 spans 14 residues. The V gene lost 6 bases and the J gene lost 5 bases, with 14 bases spanning the gap. This chain's CDR3 is CASRSPPPNNEQFF. DNA for the CDR3: TGTGCCAGCAGGTCTCCGCCCCCTAACAATGAGCAGTTCTTC.

This clonotype has more than one count but fewer than ten. The V gene is TRBV12-3 or TRBV12-4, the J gene TRBJ2-5; either TRBD1 or TRBD2 may supply D (6 bases each). The CDR3 covers 14 residues. V lost 8 bases and J 1 base, leaving 14 bases between the germline ends. The CDR3 bases are TGTGCCAGCGGACCTGGGGGGCCCCAAGAGACCCAGTACTTC. Protein sequence: CASGPGGPQETQYF.

This clonotype was counted many times. This chain uses TRBV24-1 with TRBJ2-1; D remains unclear. Per the germline V gene, CDR1 is KGHDR and CDR2 is SFDVKD. This CDR3 spans 12 amino acids. V was trimmed by 0 bases and J by 8 bases, leaving 4 bases between them. The CDR3 sequence is CATSDLLDEQFF. The CDR3, as DNA: TGTGCCACCAGTGATTTGCTGGATGAGCAGTTCTTC.

This chain uses TRBV28 with TRBJ2-7, with D maybe TRBD1 (5 bases). Deletions cut 9 bases from V and 7 bases from J, with 19 bases between. This CDR3 region has 13 residues. Per germline, CDR1 MDHEN and CDR2 SYDVKM. The CDR3 DNA reads TGTGCCAGTAAAGGGGCAGCATACAATGAGCAGTACTTC. This gives the protein CASKGAAYNEQYF.

The chain is built from TRBV10-3 and TRBJ2-3; D is unclear. In germline, CDR1 is ENHRY, CDR2 SYGVKD. The CDR3 is 12 residues long. The V end lost 3 bases, the J end lost 14 bases, and 15 bases lay between the germline ends. DNA of the CDR3: TGTGCCATCAGTGACCCTTCCGGATACGCGTATTTT. Residues: CAISDPSGYAYF.

The V gene is TRBV7-2, the J gene TRBJ2-1; tentatively, D is TRBD2 (5 bases). This CDR3 contains 12 residues. Germline lookup yields CDR1 SGHTA and CDR2 FQGNSA. Trimming took off 8 bases at V and 8 bases at J, with 13 bases between the two ends. The CDR3 sequence: CASGRHSDEQFF. The CDR3 nucleotides are TGTGCCAGCGGCCGCCATAGCGATGAGCAGTTCTTC.